Below, 9 T cell receptor beta chains from the same sample are listed, as sequenced in a study of cytomegalovirus exposure and HLA in healthy donors. Primers: 60 Vbeta forward and 13 Jbeta reverse. Produced via immunoSEQ multiplex PCR; TCRdb's table is partial and in-frame only. This table has roughly 150,000 clones, about 75% appearing once. The specimen was PBMCs. The receptors here all came from a woman aged 25 to 39 in good health and CMV-seronegative.

The chain uses TRBV6-5 and TRBJ2-5; D is possibly TRBD2 (6 bases). This CDR3 is 13 amino acids long. Germline CDR1 reads MNHEY; CDR2 reads SVGAGI. Trimming shortened V by 7 bases and J by 5 bases, and 14 bases separated the two germline ends. CDR3 DNA: TGTGCCAGCACCGCTAGCGTCGTGGAGACCCAGTACTTC. It is translated as CASTASVVETQYF.

The chain has TRBV7-8 and TRBJ2-1, with 9 bases identical to TRBD1. CDR3 length equals 16 residues. Germline V gives CDR1 SGHVS, CDR2 FQNEAQ. After removal of 8 bases from V and 0 bases from J, the junction contained 8 bases not matched to a gene. The CDR3 DNA is TGTGCCAGCTCTACATGGGGACAGGGCTCCTACAATGAGCAGTTCTTC. Its protein is CASSTWGQGSYNEQFF. The full variable domain, in which reference TRBV7-8 and TRBJ2-1 provide the parts outside the CDR3, is GAGVSQSPRYKVAKRGQDVALRCDPISGHVSLFWYQQALGQGPEFLTYFQNEAQLDKSGLPSDRFFAERPEGSVSTLKIQRTQQEDSAVYLCASSTWGQGSYNEQFFGPGTRLTVL.

The rearrangement joins TRBV7-2 to TRBJ2-5, with TRBD2 matching over 7 bases. CDR3 length: 13 amino acids. Looked up from germline, CDR1 is SGHTA and CDR2 is FQGNSA. V was clipped by 5 bases and J by 7 bases; unmatched bases: 7. The CDR3 sequence is CASSSSWEGTQYF. The CDR3 DNA is TGTGCCAGCAGCAGCTCATGGGAGGGGACCCAGTACTTC. Combining the CDR3 with reference TRBV7-2 and TRBJ2-5 gives the whole variable domain GAGVSQSPSNKVTEKGKDVELRCDPISGHTALYWYRQSLGQGLEFLIYFQGNSAPDKSGLPSDRFSAERTGGSVSTLTIQRTQQEDSAVYLCASSSSWEGTQYFGPGTRLLVL.

This chain links TRBV19 with TRBJ2-1, with 12 bases lining up with TRBD2. This CDR3 spans 17 amino acids. Germline CDR1 is LNHDA and CDR2 is SQIVND (reference sequence). Germline trimming cut 8 bases from V and 0 bases from J; bases unmatched to any gene: 8. The CDR3 is CASGTSGHKHSYNEQFF. CDR3 DNA sequence: TGTGCCAGTGGGACTAGCGGGCACAAACACTCCTACAATGAGCAGTTCTTC.

This clone appeared a few times. CDR3 loop: CASSSVSGGQETQYF. The CDR3 DNA follows: TGCGCCAGCAGCTCAGTTAGCGGGGGCCAAGAGACCCAGTACTTC. The chain links TRBV5-1 to TRBJ2-5; 9 positions match TRBD2. The J segment lost 1 base and the V segment lost 3 bases, leaving 4 bases of the junction unmatched. This CDR3 has 15 residues. Germline-derived CDR1 and CDR2 are SGHRS and YFSETQ.

The table lists this clone with a few counts. The rearrangement uses TRBV6-5 and TRBJ2-7; 10 bases are a match to TRBD2. The CDR3 sequence is 15 residues long. Germline trimming cut 0 bases from V and 3 bases from J; bases unmatched to any gene: 2. From germline, CDR1 is MNHEY and CDR2 SVGAGI. The CDR3: CASSYSIAGGYEQYF. The CDR3 nucleotides read TGTGCCAGCAGTTACTCGATAGCGGGAGGCTACGAGCAGTACTTC.

The CDR3 is CASSKKSGHEGVAKNIQYF. CDR3 bases: TGTGCCAGCAGCAAAAAATCCGGGCATGAGGGGGTAGCCAAAAACATTCAGTACTTC. The chain links TRBV21-1 to TRBJ2-4; TRBD1, the table's D call, was not compared with the DNA. TRBV21-1 is designated a pseudogene. The CDR3 loop spans 19 amino acids.

The chain employs TRBV28 and TRBJ1-5; D perhaps matches TRBD1 (6 bases). With 11 bases removed from V and 8 bases from J, the gap between germline ends came to 22 bases. There are 14 residues in the CDR3. CDR1 is MDHEN, CDR2 SYDVKM, per germline. CDR3 region: CASSPAGGVEPQHF. DNA of the CDR3: TGTGCCTCATCTCCCGCGGGGGGCGTAGAGCCCCAGCATTTT.

The gene calls are TRBV15 and TRBJ1-3, with D unresolved. This CDR3 region has 14 residues. Germline-derived CDR1 and CDR2 are LNHNV and YYDKDF (reference sequence). With 1 base removed from V and 2 bases from J, the gap between germline ends came to 6 bases. Here the CDR3 reads CATSRGRPGNTIYF. The CDR3 DNA sequence: TGTGCCACCAGCAGAGGGAGACCTGGAAACACCATATATTTT.